The 29 T cell receptor beta chains listed next were all sequenced from one sample in a study of blood T cell repertoires in COVID-19 (dated by TCRdb to 2019 to 2021). Preparation of the library involved the immunoSEQ multiplex PCR assay. Drawn from immuneACCESS, this table holds only the in-frame rearrangements with V and J called that TCRdb kept. Clones are partly lost; checked studies trace under half to an unresolved V gene and leave the rest unexplained. For this sample the table gives roughly 100,000 clones, of which 80% to 90% were detected only once. The ten largest clones add up to 7.5% to 10% of the sample. The source material was peripheral blood. The receptors derive from a man aged 40-55 years with active or convalescent COVID-19.

V is TRBV5-1 and J is TRBJ2-7; 11 bases align to TRBD2. This CDR3 comprises 15 residues. The V and J ends lost 3 bases and 6 bases, in that order; junction bases with no gene match: 8. Per germline, CDR1 SGHRS and CDR2 YFSETQ. The CDR3 region has the DNA TGCGCCAGCAGCTCGTCGACTAGCGGGGCGAGCGAGCAGTACTTC. Its translation: CASSSSTSGASEQYF.

The chain links TRBV6-1 to TRBJ1-3; no clear D gene. V shed 0 bases and J shed 4 bases, with 4 bases lying between them. The CDR3 length is 13 residues. Germline loops: CDR1 MNHNS, CDR2 SASEGT. CDR3 DNA: TGTGCCAGCAGTGAAGCGCGAGGAAACACCATATATTTT. Protein: CASSEARGNTIYF.

The rearrangement joins TRBV10-3 to TRBJ2-5, with 8 bases matching TRBD1. V shed 10 bases, J shed 5 bases, and the junction held 9 bases outside the gene matches. Germline V CDR1 and CDR2: ENHRY, SYGVKD. The CDR3 totals 13 residues. The CDR3 here is CATWTGSEETQYF. The CDR3 DNA sequence: TGTGCCACGTGGACAGGGAGCGAGGAGACCCAGTACTTC.

The V and J genes are TRBV12-3 or TRBV12-4 and TRBJ1-2; D gene ambiguous. The CDR3 is made up of 12 amino acids. Trimming cost V 7 bases and J 4 bases, with 10 bases left between them. The CDR3 loop is CASTTAAYGYTF. The CDR3 DNA reads TGTGCCAGCACCACGGCGGCCTATGGCTACACCTTC.

The V and J genes are TRBV29-1 and TRBJ1-1; D gene unclear. V was clipped by 3 bases and J by 4 bases, with 15 bases between them. The germline V gene has CDR1 SQVTM and CDR2 ANQGSEA. This CDR3 is built from 14 residues. The CDR3 DNA sequence: TGCAGCGTTGAGGGCGTCGGGATGAGCACTGAAGCTTTCTTT. Its protein is CSVEGVGMSTEAFF.

This chain links TRBV2 with TRBJ1-5; D gene unclear. Germline V lookup: CDR1 SNHLY, CDR2 FYNNEI. The CDR3 is 15 residues long. Trimming left V 3 bases short and J 1 base short, with 10 bases between. This CDR3 reads CASSENSLSNQPQHF. The DNA for the CDR3 is TGTGCCAGCAGTGAGAACAGCTTGAGCAATCAGCCCCAGCATTTT.

V gene TRBV3-1 (or the pseudogene TRBV3-2) combines with J gene TRBJ1-1; TRBD1 might be the D (5 bases). CDR1 is LGHDT, CDR2 YNNKEL, per germline (reference sequence). V was cut by 6 bases and J by 2 bases, with 13 bases left in between. The CDR3 runs 14 residues. The CDR3 DNA is TGTGCCAGCAGGACACGACAGACAAACACTGAAGCTTTCTTT. Translating it yields CASRTRQTNTEAFF.

This chain links TRBV11-2 with TRBJ1-5; 8 bases align to TRBD1. The V and J ends lost 5 bases and 4 bases, in that order; junction bases with no gene match: 4. The CDR3 contains 14 residues. Germline V gene data show CDR1 as SGHAT and CDR2 as FQNNGV. The CDR3 protein is CASSEQGVNQPQHF. As DNA, the CDR3 is TGTGCCAGCAGCGAACAGGGGGTGAATCAGCCCCAGCATTTT.

This chain links TRBV7-2 with TRBJ1-2; 7 bases agree with TRBD1. The V and J ends lost 5 bases and 4 bases, in that order; junction bases with no gene match: 7. CDR3 length equals 14 residues. The germline gives CDR1 SGHTA, CDR2 FQGNSA. DNA for the CDR3: TGTGCCAGCAGCGTCGACAGGGTTGGCTATGGCTACACCTTC. Translating gives CASSVDRVGYGYTF.

The chain couples TRBV13 to TRBJ2-5; a possible D gene is TRBD2 (6 bases). Germline V gene data show CDR1 as PRHDT and CDR2 as FYEKMQ (reference sequence). The CDR3 is 14 amino acids. V was shortened by 4 bases and J by 3 bases, with 12 bases between the two germline ends. CDR3 region: CASSSPSAEETQYF. The DNA for the CDR3 is TGTGCCAGCAGCTCACCTAGCGCCGAAGAGACCCAGTACTTC.

The chain recombines TRBV19 with TRBJ2-6; perhaps TRBD1 as D (5 bases). Trimming pared 6 bases from V and 0 bases from J, leaving 9 bases between. CDR1 is LNHDA and CDR2 is SQIVND in the germline V gene (reference sequence). The length of the CDR3 is 15 residues. DNA for the CDR3: TGTGCCAGTAGGCAGGGTCCCTCTGGGGCCAACGTCCTGACTTTC. The encoded protein is CASRQGPSGANVLTF.

The J gene is TRBJ2-3, the V gene TRBV5-1, with D hard to call. Germline CDR1 is SGHRS and CDR2 is YFSETQ. Trimming shortened V by 4 bases and J by 4 bases, and 7 bases separated the two germline ends. The CDR3 totals 12 residues. The CDR3 reads CASSLPADTQYF. The DNA for the CDR3 is TGCGCCAGCAGCCTGCCGGCAGATACGCAGTATTTT.

V and J are TRBV29-1 and TRBJ2-2; a possible D gene is TRBD2 (6 bases). The V gene lost 6 bases and the J gene lost 6 bases, with 17 bases spanning the gap. This CDR3 is built from 14 residues. CDR1 and CDR2 (germline): SQVTM, ANQGSEA. In nucleotides, the CDR3 is TGCAGCGTGCGGGACGGAGGACTCTCCGGGGAGCTGTTTTTT. Its translation is CSVRDGGLSGELFF.

The chain has TRBV5-1 and TRBJ2-2, with 13 nucleotides matching TRBD2. From germline, CDR1 is SGHRS and CDR2 YFSETQ. The trim removed 4 bases at V and 7 bases at J, leaving 7 bases unmatched. The CDR3 runs 16 residues. CDR3 sequence reads: CASSPGLAGVGGELFF. Written as DNA, the CDR3 is TGCGCCAGCAGCCCAGGACTAGCGGGGGTAGGCGGGGAGCTGTTTTTT.

CDR3 nucleotide sequence: TGTGCCAGCAGGAGACCGGGACAGACTCACTATGGCTACACCTTC. Translation gives CASRRPGQTHYGYTF. V usage is TRBV6-5 and J usage is TRBJ1-2, with 7 bases lining up with TRBD1. With V trimmed by 6 bases and J by 3 bases, 10 bases remained unmatched. This CDR3 contains 15 residues. Germline CDR1 MNHEY, CDR2 SVGAGI.

The V and J genes are TRBV19 and TRBJ1-2; D perhaps matches TRBD1 (5 bases). V lost 7 bases and J lost 6, with 12 bases in between. CDR3 length: 12 residues. The germline gives CDR1 LNHDA, CDR2 SQIVND (reference sequence). CDR3 sequence: CASMAGKNGYTF. For the CDR3, the DNA is TGTGCCAGTATGGCAGGGAAGAATGGCTACACCTTC.

This chain uses TRBV19 with TRBJ1-5; 11 bases match TRBD1. Germline trimming cut 6 bases from V and 7 bases from J; bases unmatched to any gene: 2. The CDR3 has 13 amino acids. The V gene's germline CDR1 is LNHDA and CDR2 SQIVND (reference sequence). CDR3 DNA sequence: TGTGCCAGTAGAGGACAGGGGGCCCAGCCCCAGCATTTT. Translated: CASRGQGAQPQHF.

The chain couples TRBV20-1 to TRBJ1-2; D remains unclear. Trimming stripped 3 bases from V and 3 bases from J, with 5 bases between. CDR1 and CDR2 from the germline V gene are DFQATT and SNEGSKA (reference sequence). The CDR3 loop spans 11 amino acids. As DNA, the CDR3 is TGCAGTGCTAGTGCAGACTATGGCTACACCTTC. Protein sequence: CSASADYGYTF.

This clone was seen once. The chain uses TRBV7-9 and TRBJ2-2; D might be TRBD1 (5 bases). CDR3 length: 14 amino acids. Trimming stripped 5 bases from V and 4 bases from J, with 11 bases between. CDR1 and CDR2 (germline): SEHNR, FQNEAQ (reference sequence). CDR3 sequence reads: CASSPQEITGELFF. Written as DNA, the CDR3 is TGTGCCAGCAGCCCACAGGAGATCACCGGGGAGCTGTTTTTT.

J is TRBJ2-5 and V is TRBV25-1; 7 bases align to TRBD1. Germline V lookup: CDR1 MGHDK, CDR2 SYGVNS. CDR3 size: 13 residues. Unmatched junction bases numbered 5, after V lost 8 bases and J lost 2 bases. This CDR3 reads CASRGTAQETQYF. Here the CDR3 DNA reads TGTGCCAGCCGTGGGACAGCACAAGAGACCCAGTACTTC.

In nucleotides, the CDR3 is TGTGCCAGCAGCTTATTGTCAGGGAGGGGTTCACCCCTCCACTTT. Translating it yields CASSLLSGRGSPLHF. V gene TRBV7-8 combines with J gene TRBJ1-6; TRBD1 might be the D (5 bases). Trimming cost V 2 bases and J 9 bases, with 14 bases left between them. The germline gives CDR1 SGHVS, CDR2 FQNEAQ. The CDR3 consists of 15 residues.

V is TRBV6-2 or TRBV6-3 and J is TRBJ2-5; 9 bases fit TRBD1. Germline trimming cut 2 bases from V and 0 bases from J; bases unmatched to any gene: 7. Germline V lookup: CDR1 MNHEY, CDR2 SVGEGT. The CDR3 has 17 amino acids. CDR3 protein: CASSYGRTGAYQETQYF. DNA of the CDR3: TGTGCCAGCAGTTACGGGAGGACAGGGGCCTACCAAGAGACCCAGTACTTC.

This chain links TRBV9 with TRBJ2-4; D is unclear. The CDR3 has 16 amino acids. In germline, CDR1 is SGDLS, CDR2 YYNGEE. V was clipped by 2 bases and J by 0 bases, with 12 bases between them. CDR3 residues: CASSVDWRLAKNIQYF. CDR3 nucleotide sequence: TGTGCCAGCAGCGTGGATTGGAGACTAGCCAAAAACATTCAGTACTTC.

This chain links TRBV7-9 with TRBJ2-1, with 11 bases aligning to TRBD2. The germline V gene has CDR1 SEHNR and CDR2 FQNEAQ (reference sequence). The CDR3 is 15 residues long. The J segment lost 7 bases and the V segment lost 7 bases, leaving 9 bases of the junction unmatched. CDR3 bases: TGTGCCAGCACCCTTCTAGCGGGGGGAAGAAATGAGCAGTTCTTC. Translation: CASTLLAGGRNEQFF.

CDR3 sequence: CASSPGFHQPYEQYF. The CDR3 bases are TGTGCCAGCAGCCCCGGGTTCCATCAGCCCTACGAGCAGTACTTC. This chain joins TRBV3-1 (or the pseudogene TRBV3-2) and TRBJ2-7; D is undetermined. Germline assignment: CDR1 LGHDT and CDR2 YNNKEL (reference sequence). V gave up 4 bases and J gave up 2 bases, with 15 bases separating them. The CDR3 runs 15 residues.

The rearrangement joins TRBV7-2 to TRBJ1-2, with D unresolved. Per germline, CDR1 SGHTA and CDR2 FQGNSA. The CDR3 spans 14 residues. V lost 5 bases and J lost 7, with 17 bases in between. The CDR3 loop is CASSAQTSNPGYTF. The DNA of the CDR3 is TGTGCCAGCAGCGCCCAAACCAGTAACCCTGGCTACACCTTC.

The rearrangement joins TRBV18 to TRBJ1-2; 8 bases line up with TRBD1. The CDR3 totals 14 residues. Germline lookup yields CDR1 KGHSH and CDR2 LQKENI. Losses at the gene ends were 4 bases for V and 5 bases for J; bases not matched to a gene: 6. As DNA, the CDR3 is TGTGCCAGCTCACTGCTGACAGGGGAATATGGCTACACCTTC. The encoded protein is CASSLLTGEYGYTF.

This chain uses TRBV2 with TRBJ1-5; possibly TRBD1 for D (5 bases). V lost 7 bases, J lost 4 bases, and 14 bases lay in between. CDR3 length: 14 residues. Germline-derived CDR1 and CDR2 are SNHLY and FYNNEI. CDR3 nucleotide sequence: TGTGCCAGCACCCAAGGGGCAGCTAATCAGCCCCAGCATTTT. It codes for CASTQGAANQPQHF.

The CDR3 DNA reads TGTGCCAGCAGTGAGACGGGGGACTATGGCTACACCTTC. Residues: CASSETGDYGYTF. This chain connects TRBV6-4 to TRBJ1-2; D may be TRBD1 (5 bases). Germline V gene lookup returns CDR1 MRHNA and CDR2 SNTAGT. Trimming took off 3 bases at V and 3 bases at J, with 8 bases between the two ends. The CDR3 length is 13 residues.